This record covers a single T cell receptor (beta chain). This sample stems from a study of blood T cell repertoires in COVID-19. Study summary: Acute and convalescent COVID-19 specimens originated in the United States, Italy and Spain.

Using immunoSEQ multiplex PCR, the repertoire was profiled, and TCRdb retains in-frame clones only, with some absent. The data contain roughly 90,000 clones, 80% of them singletons. The CDR3 totals 18 residues. CDR1 is SGHVS, CDR2 FQNEAQ, per germline. The V segment lost 2 bases and the J segment 1 base; nucleotides outside the gene matches: 6. The gene calls are TRBV7-8 and TRBJ2-6; 9 nucleotides agree with TRBD1. The sample taken for sequencing was peripheral blood. The TCR was taken from a woman in her 70s with acute or convalescent COVID-19. The CDR3 DNA reads as TGTGCCAGCAGCTTATTTCCCGGGACAGGGTCTGGGGCCAACGTCCTGACTTTC. It encodes CASSLFPGTGSGANVLTF.